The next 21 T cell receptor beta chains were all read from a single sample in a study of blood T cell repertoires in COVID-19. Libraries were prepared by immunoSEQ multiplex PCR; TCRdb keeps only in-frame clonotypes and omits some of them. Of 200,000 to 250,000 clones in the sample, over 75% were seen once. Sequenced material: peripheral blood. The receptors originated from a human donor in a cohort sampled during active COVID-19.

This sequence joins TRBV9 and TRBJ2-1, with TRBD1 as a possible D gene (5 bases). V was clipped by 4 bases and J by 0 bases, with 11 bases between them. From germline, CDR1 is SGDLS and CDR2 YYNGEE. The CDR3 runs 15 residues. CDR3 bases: TGTGCCAGCAGCCCCGACAGTAGCTCCTACAATGAGCAGTTCTTC. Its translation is CASSPDSSSYNEQFF. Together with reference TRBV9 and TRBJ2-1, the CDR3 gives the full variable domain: DSGVTQTPKHLITATGQRVTLRCSPRSGDLSVYWYQQSLDQGLQFLIQYYNGEERAKGNILERFSAQQFPDLHSELNLSSLELGDSALYFCASSPDSSSYNEQFFGPGTRLTVL.

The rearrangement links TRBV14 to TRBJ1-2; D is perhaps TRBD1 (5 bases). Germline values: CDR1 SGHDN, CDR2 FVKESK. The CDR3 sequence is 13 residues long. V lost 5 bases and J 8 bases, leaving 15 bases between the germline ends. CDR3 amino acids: CASSSGSWAGYTF. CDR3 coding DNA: TGTGCCAGCAGCTCAGGGTCATGGGCCGGCTACACCTTC.

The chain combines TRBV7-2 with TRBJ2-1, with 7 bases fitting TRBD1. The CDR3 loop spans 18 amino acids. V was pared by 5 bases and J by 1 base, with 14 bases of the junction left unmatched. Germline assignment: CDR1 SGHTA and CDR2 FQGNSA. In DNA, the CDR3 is TGTGCCAGCAGCCCCTTTGAGAGGGGGCATTCTTCCTACAATGAGCAGTTCTTC. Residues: CASSPFERGHSSYNEQFF.

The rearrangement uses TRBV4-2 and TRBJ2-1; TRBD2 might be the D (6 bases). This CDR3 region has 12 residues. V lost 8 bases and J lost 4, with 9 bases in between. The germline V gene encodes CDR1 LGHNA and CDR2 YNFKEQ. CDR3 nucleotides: TGTGCCAGCGGGGCGGGGTACAATGAGCAGTTCTTC. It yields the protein CASGAGYNEQFF.

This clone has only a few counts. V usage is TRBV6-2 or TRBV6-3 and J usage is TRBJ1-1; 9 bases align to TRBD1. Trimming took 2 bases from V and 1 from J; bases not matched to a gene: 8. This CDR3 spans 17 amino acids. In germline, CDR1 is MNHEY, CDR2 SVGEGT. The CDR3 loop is CASSYPYRGQENTEAFF. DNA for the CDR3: TGTGCCAGCAGTTACCCTTACAGGGGGCAAGAGAACACTGAAGCTTTCTTT.

The CDR3 coding sequence is TGTGCCAGCAGTTCGGCAGGGTCCTACAATGAGCAGTTCTTC. As protein: CASSSAGSYNEQFF. V is TRBV6-6 and J is TRBJ2-1; a weak D match, TRBD1 (5 bases). Trimming took 4 bases from V and 1 from J, leaving 8 bases between them. The germline V gene encodes CDR1 MNHNY and CDR2 SVGAGI (reference sequence). This CDR3 is built from 14 residues.

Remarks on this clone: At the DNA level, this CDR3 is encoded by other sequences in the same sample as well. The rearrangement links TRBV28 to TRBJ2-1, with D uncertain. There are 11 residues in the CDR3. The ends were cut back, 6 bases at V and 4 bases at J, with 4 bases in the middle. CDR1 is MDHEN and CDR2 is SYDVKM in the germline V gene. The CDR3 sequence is CASSVYNEQFF. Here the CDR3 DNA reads TGTGCCAGCAGCGTTTACAATGAGCAGTTCTTC.

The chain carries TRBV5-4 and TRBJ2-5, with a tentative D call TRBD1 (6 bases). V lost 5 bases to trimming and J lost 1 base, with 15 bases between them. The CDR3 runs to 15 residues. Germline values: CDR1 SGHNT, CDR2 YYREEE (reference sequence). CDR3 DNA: TGTGCCAGCAGTCGCCCTGGACAGTTCCAAGAGACCCAGTACTTC. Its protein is CASSRPGQFQETQYF.

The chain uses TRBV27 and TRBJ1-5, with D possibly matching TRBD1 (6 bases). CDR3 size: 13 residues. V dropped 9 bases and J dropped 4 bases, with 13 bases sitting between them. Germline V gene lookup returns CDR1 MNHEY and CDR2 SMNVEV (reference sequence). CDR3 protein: CARIGQLNQPQHF. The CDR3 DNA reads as TGTGCCAGGATTGGACAGCTGAATCAGCCCCAGCATTTT.

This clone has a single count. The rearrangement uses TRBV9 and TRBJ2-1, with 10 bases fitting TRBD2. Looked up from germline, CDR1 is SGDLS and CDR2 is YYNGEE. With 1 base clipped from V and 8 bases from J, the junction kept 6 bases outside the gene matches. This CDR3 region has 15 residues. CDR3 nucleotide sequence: TGTGCCAGCAGCGTACCTCCTAGCGGGAGTGATGAGCAGTTCTTC. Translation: CASSVPPSGSDEQFF.

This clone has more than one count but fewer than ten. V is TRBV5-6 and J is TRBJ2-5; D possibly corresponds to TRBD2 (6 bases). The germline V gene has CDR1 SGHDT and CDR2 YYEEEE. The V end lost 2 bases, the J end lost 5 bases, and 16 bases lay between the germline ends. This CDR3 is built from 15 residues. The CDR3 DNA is TGTGCCAGCAGCTTCCAATCGGGAGTGAGCGAGACCCAGTACTTC. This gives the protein CASSFQSGVSETQYF.

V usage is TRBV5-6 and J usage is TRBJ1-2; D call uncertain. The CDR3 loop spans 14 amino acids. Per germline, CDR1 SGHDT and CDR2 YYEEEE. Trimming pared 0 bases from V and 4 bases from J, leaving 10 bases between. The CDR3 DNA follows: TGTGCCAGCAGCTTGGGCAGCGCGATCTATGGCTACACCTTC. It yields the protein CASSLGSAIYGYTF.

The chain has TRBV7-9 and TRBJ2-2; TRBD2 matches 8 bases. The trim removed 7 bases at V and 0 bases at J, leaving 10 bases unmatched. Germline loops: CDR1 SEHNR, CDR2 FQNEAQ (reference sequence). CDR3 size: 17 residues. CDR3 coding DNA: TGTGCCAGCACCACCGGCGGGGGGCTATCGAACACCGGGGAGCTGTTTTTT. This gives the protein CASTTGGGLSNTGELFF.

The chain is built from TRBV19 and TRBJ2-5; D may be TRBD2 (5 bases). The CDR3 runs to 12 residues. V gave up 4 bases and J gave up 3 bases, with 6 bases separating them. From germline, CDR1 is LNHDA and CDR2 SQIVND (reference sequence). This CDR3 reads CASSTGEETQYF. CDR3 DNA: TGTGCCAGTAGTACCGGGGAAGAGACCCAGTACTTC. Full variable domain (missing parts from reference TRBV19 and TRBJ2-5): DGGITQSPKYLFRKEGQNVTLSCEQNLNHDAMYWYRQDPGQGLRLIYYSQIVNDFQKGDIAEGYSVSREKKESFPLTVTSAQKNPTAFYLCASSTGEETQYFGPGTRLLVL.

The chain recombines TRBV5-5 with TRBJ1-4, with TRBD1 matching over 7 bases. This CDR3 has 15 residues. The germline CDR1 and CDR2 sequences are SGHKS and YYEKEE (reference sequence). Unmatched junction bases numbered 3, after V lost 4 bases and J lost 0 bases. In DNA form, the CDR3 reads TGTGCCAGCAGCCTCGGGACAGCAACTAATGAAAAACTGTTTTTT. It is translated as CASSLGTATNEKLFF. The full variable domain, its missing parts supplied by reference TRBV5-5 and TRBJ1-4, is DAGVTQSPTHLIKTRGQQVTLRCSPISGHKSVSWYQQVLGQGPQFIFQYYEKEERGRGNFPDRFSARQFPNYSSELNVNALLLGDSALYLCASSLGTATNEKLFFGSGTQLSVL.

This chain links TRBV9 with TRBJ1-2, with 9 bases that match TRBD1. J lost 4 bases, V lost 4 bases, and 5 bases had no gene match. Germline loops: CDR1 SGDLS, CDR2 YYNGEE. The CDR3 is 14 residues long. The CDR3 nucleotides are TGTGCCAGCAGCCAATTGGGACAGGGCTATGGCTACACCTTC. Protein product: CASSQLGQGYGYTF.

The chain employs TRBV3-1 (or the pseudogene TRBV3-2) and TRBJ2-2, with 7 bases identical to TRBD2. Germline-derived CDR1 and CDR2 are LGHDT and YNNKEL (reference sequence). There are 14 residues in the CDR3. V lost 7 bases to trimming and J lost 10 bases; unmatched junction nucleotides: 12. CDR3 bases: TGTGCCAGCATCTCTGGGGGGGGAGCGGAGGAGCTGTTTTTT. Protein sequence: CASISGGGAEELFF.

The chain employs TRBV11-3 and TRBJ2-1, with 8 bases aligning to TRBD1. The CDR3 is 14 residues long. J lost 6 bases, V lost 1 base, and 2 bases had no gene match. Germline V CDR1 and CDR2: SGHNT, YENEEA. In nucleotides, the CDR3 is TGTGCCAGCAGCTTAGGTGGACAGGGCAATGAGCAGTTCTTC. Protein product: CASSLGGQGNEQFF.

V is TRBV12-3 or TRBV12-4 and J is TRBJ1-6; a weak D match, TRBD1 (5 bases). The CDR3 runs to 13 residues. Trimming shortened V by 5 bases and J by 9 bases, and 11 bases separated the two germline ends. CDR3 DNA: TGTGCCAGCAGTCCGGCGGGGGGTTCACCCCTCCACTTT. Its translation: CASSPAGGSPLHF.

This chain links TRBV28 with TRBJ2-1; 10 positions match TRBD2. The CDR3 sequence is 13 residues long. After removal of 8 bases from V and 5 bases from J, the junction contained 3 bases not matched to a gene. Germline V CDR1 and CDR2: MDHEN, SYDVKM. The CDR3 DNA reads TGTGCCAGCCTTGGACTAGCGGACAATGAGCAGTTCTTC. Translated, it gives CASLGLADNEQFF.

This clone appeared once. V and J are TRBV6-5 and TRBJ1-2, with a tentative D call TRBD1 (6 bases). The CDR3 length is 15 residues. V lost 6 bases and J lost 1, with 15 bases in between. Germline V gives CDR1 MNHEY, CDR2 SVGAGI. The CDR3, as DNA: TGTGCCAGCAGGCGCCGGCGGGGGCTTAACTATGGCTACACCTTC. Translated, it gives CASRRRRGLNYGYTF.